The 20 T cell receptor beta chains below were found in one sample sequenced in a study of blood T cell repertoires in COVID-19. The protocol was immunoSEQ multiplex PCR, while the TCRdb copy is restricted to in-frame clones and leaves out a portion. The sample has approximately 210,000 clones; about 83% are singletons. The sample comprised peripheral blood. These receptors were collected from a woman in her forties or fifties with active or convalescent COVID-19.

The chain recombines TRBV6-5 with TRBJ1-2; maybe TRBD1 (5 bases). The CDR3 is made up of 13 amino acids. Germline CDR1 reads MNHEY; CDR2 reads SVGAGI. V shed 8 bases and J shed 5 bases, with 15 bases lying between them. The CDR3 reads CASSPAGGYGYTF. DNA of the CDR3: TGTGCCAGCTCGCCCGCCGGGGGGTATGGCTACACCTTC.

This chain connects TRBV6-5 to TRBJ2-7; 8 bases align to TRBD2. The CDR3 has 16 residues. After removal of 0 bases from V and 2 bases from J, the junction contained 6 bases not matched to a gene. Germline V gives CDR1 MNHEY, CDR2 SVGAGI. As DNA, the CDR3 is TGTGCCAGCAGTTACTCCCTAGCGGGCATGGCCTACGAGCAGTACTTC. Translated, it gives CASSYSLAGMAYEQYF.

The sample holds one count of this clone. The CDR3 sequence: CASGLSTGRTDTQYF. The CDR3, as DNA: TGTGCTAGTGGTTTGTCTACAGGGCGCACAGATACGCAGTATTTT. The chain has TRBV12-5 and TRBJ2-3; possibly TRBD1 for D (6 bases). V lost 2 bases and J 1 base, leaving 10 bases between the germline ends. The CDR3 length is 15 residues. Germline CDR1 and CDR2: LGHNT and FRNRAP. The full variable domain, rest sourced from reference TRBV12-5 and TRBJ2-3, is DARVTQTPRHKVTEMGQEVTMRCQPILGHNTVFWYRQTMMQGLELLAYFRNRAPLDDSGMPKDRFSAEMPDATLATLKIQPSEPRDSAVYFCASGLSTGRTDTQYFGPGTRLTVL.

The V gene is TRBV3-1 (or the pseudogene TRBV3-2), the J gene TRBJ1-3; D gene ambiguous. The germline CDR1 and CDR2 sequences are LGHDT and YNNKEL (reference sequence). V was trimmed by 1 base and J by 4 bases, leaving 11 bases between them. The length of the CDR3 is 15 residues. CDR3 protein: CASSQVTGSGNTIYF. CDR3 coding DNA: TGTGCCAGCAGCCAAGTCACGGGGTCCGGAAACACCATATATTTT.

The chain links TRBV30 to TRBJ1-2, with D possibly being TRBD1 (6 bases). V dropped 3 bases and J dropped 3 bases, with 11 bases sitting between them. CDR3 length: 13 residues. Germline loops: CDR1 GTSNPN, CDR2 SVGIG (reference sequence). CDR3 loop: CAWRQGTDYGYTF. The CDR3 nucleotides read TGTGCCTGGAGACAGGGCACGGACTATGGCTACACCTTC.

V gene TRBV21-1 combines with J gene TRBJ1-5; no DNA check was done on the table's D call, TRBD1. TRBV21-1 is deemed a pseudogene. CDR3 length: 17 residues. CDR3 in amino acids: CASSKASETGDNQPQHF. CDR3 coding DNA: TGTGCCAGCAGCAAAGCGAGTGAGACAGGGGACAATCAGCCCCAGCATTTT.

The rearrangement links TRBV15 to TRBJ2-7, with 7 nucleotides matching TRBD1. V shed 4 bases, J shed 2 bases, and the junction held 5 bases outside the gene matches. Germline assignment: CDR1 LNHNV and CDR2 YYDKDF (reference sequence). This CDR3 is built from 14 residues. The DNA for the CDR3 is TGTGCCACCAGCAAGGGACAGCAAGCCTACGAGCAGTACTTC. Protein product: CATSKGQQAYEQYF.

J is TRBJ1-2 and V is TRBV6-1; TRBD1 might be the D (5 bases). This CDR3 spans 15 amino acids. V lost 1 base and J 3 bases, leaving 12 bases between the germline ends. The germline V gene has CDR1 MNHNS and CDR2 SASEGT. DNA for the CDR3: TGTGCCAGCAGTGAAGTCAGGGCGCACGACTATGGCTACACCTTC. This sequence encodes CASSEVRAHDYGYTF.

CDR3 nucleotide sequence: TGTGCCAGCGAGGTCCGCAGGGGGGCTGAAAAACTGTTTTTT. Translating it yields CASEVRRGAEKLFF. The chain links TRBV28 to TRBJ1-4, with 7 bases fitting TRBD1. This CDR3 region has 14 residues. V dropped 8 bases and J dropped 7; count of bases not matched to a gene: 10. Germline lookup yields CDR1 MDHEN and CDR2 SYDVKM.

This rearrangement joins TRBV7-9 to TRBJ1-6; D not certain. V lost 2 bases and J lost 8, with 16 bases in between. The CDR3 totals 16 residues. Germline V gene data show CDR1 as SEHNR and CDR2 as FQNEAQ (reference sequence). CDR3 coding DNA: TGTGCCAGCAGCTTAACCTCCGGGAGCTTTCATTCACCCCTCCACTTT. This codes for CASSLTSGSFHSPLHF.

CDR3 nucleotides: TGTGCCAGCAGCTTAGCTAGCGGGAGCCACGAGCAGTACTTC. The encoded protein is CASSLASGSHEQYF. The V gene is TRBV7-9, the J gene TRBJ2-7, with 9 bases fitting TRBD2. V lost 0 bases and J lost 5; bases outside the gene matches: 2. The CDR3 extends over 14 amino acids. Germline V gene sequence: CDR1 SEHNR, CDR2 FQNEAQ (reference sequence).

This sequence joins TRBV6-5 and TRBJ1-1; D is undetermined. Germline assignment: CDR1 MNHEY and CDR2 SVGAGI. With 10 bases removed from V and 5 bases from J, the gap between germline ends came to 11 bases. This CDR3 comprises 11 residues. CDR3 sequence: CATPRGTEAFF. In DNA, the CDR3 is TGTGCCACCCCGCGAGGGACTGAAGCTTTCTTT.

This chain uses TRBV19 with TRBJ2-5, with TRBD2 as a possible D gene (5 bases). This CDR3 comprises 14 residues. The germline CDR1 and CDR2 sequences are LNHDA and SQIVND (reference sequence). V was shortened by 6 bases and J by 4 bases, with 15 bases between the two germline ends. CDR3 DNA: TGTGCCAGTAGCTCACGAGGGTCGGTAGAGACCCAGTACTTC. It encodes CASSSRGSVETQYF.

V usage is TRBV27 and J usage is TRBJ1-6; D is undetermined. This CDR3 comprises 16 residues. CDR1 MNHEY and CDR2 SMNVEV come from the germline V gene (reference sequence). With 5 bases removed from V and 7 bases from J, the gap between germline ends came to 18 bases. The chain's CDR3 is CASSILNGVGNSPLHF. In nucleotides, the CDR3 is TGTGCCAGCAGTATCCTAAACGGGGTAGGCAATTCACCCCTCCACTTT.

The CDR3 loop reads CASSVQGAGDTQYF. CDR3 nucleotides: TGCGCCAGCAGCGTTCAGGGTGCTGGTGATACGCAGTATTTT. The V and J genes are TRBV5-1 and TRBJ2-3, with a possible D match to TRBD1 (5 bases). Deletions cut 4 bases from V and 6 bases from J, with 15 bases between. The CDR3 loop spans 14 amino acids. Germline assignment: CDR1 SGHRS and CDR2 YFSETQ.

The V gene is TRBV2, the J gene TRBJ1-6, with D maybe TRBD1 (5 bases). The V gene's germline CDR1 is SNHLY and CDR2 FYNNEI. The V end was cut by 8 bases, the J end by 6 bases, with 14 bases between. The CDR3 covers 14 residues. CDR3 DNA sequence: TGTGCCAGCGACAGACAGCAAGTTAATTCACCCCTCCACTTT. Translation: CASDRQQVNSPLHF. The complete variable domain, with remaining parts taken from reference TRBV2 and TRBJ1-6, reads EPEVTQTPSHQVTQMGQEVILRCVPISNHLYFYWYRQILGQKVEFLVSFYNNEISEKSEIFDDQFSVERPDGSNFTLKIRSTKLEDSAMYFCASDRQQVNSPLHFGNGTRLTVT.

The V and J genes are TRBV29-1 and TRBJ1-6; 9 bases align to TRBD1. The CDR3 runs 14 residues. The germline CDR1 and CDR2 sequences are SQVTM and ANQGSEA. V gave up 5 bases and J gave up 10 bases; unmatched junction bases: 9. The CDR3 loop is CSVRGRDRESPLHF. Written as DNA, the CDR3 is TGCAGCGTTCGGGGGCGGGACAGGGAATCACCCCTCCACTTT.

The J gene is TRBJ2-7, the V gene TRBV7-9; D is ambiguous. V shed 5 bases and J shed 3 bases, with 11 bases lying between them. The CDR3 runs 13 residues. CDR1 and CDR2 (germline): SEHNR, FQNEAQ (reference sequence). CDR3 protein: CASSPSVLYEQYF. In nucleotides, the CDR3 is TGTGCCAGCAGCCCCAGCGTCCTCTACGAGCAGTACTTC.

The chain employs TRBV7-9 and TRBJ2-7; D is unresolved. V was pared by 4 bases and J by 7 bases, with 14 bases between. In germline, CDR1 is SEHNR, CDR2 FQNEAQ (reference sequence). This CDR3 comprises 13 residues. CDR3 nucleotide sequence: TGTGCCAGCAGCTCCCCAACTAAGAGGGAGCAGTACGTC. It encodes CASSSPTKREQYV.

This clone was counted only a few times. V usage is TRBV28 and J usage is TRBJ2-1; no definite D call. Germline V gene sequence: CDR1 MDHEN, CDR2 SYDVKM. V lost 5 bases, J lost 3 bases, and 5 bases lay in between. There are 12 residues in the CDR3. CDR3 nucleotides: TGTGCCAGCAGTGACAACTACAATGAGCAGTTCTTC. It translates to CASSDNYNEQFF.